This T cell receptor beta chain was sequenced during a study of blood T cell repertoires in COVID-19. Overall study: The United States, Italy and Spain provided the acute and convalescent COVID-19 samples. T cells, B-cell-depleted T cells, or PBMCs supplied cDNA or gDNA.

In the original analysis: Scientists estimated how many nucleated cells there were by amplifying reference gene primers. Sequencing was performed with immunoSEQ multiplex PCR; in TCRdb, only in-frame clones are kept and a portion is missing. The DNA gave D and trimming, while V, J and clone size come from that table. The sample has roughly 330,000 clones, about 86% seen once. V was trimmed by 5 bases and J by 6 bases, leaving 11 bases between them. In germline, CDR1 is MNHEY, CDR2 SMNVEV (reference sequence). This CDR3 has 13 residues. The chain has TRBV27 and TRBJ1-5; possibly TRBD1 for D (6 bases). The sequencing input was peripheral blood. The sequence derives from a woman between 45 and 65 years old with acute or convalescent COVID-19. The CDR3 sequence: CASSPGGAQPQHF. The CDR3 nucleotides read TGTGCCAGCAGTCCCGGGGGGGCTCAGCCCCAGCATTTT.